The T cell receptor (beta chain) described here comes from a study of blood T cell repertoires in COVID-19. Study as a whole: Italy, Spain and the United States were the sources of the convalescent and acute COVID-19 samples. T cells, B-cell-depleted T cells, or PBMCs provided the cDNA or gDNA that served as material.

As handled by the study authors: Amplification of reference gene primers was used by the study to estimate nucleated cell counts. Clones were read by immunoSEQ multiplex PCR, and TCRdb kept only the in-frame ones, dropping some. V, J and clone size were drawn from that table, and D and trimming were deduced from the DNA. This sample has about 50,000 clones, with approximately 91% found just once. Germline-derived CDR1 and CDR2 are MNHEY and SVGAGI. V was clipped by 4 bases and J by 6 bases; unmatched bases: 4. The CDR3 has 15 residues. The receptor's source is a man aged 50 to 59 with active COVID-19. Specimen: peripheral blood. The V gene is TRBV6-5, the J gene TRBJ2-7, with 15 nucleotides matching TRBD2. CDR3 sequence: CASSSTGLAGGEQYF. The DNA of the CDR3 is TGTGCCAGCAGTTCAACGGGACTAGCGGGAGGCGAGCAGTACTTC.